This TCR beta chain was retrieved from a study of tumor-infiltrating lymphocytes in localized non-small cell lung cancer. TCRdb's copy holds only in-frame clones and misses some; the assay was immunoSEQ multiplex PCR. This sample has some 3,600 clones; 58% occur once, and the top ten carry more than 10%. This CDR3 is built from 15 residues. V dropped 8 bases and J dropped 5 bases, with 20 bases sitting between them. Germline V gene data show CDR1 as LNHDA and CDR2 as SQIVND (reference sequence). The V gene is TRBV19, the J gene TRBJ2-3, with D maybe TRBD2 (6 bases). The sequence came from a human donor with non-small cell lung cancer. Sequencing input: uninvolved lung tissue not adjacent to the tumor. The CDR3, as DNA: TGTGCCAGTTCGATAGGGCGGGGTCTGGGAGATACGCAGTATTTT. Its protein product is CASSIGRGLGDTQYF.